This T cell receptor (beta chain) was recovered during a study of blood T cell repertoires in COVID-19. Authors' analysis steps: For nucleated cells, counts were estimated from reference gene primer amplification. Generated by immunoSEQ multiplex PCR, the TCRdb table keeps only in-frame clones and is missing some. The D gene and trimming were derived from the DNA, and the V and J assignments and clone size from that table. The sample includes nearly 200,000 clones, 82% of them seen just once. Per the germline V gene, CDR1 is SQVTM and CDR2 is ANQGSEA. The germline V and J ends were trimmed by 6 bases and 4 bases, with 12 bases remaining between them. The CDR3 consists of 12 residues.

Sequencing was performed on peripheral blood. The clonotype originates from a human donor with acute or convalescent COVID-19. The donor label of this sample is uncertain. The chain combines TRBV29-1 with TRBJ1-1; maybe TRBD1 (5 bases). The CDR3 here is CSVAQGSTEAFF. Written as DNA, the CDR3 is TGCAGCGTGGCTCAGGGAAGCACTGAAGCTTTCTTT.